This TCR beta chain emerged from a study of post-analysis software for immune sequencing data. Study summary: The disease courses spanned relapsing-remitting, secondary progressive and progressive-relapsing forms of multiple sclerosis.

Study-level results: A handful of TRBV segments appeared more often in patients than in controls, and TRBV5-6, TRBV5-1 and TRBV20-1 were among these. Under F measure analysis, samples from one preparation batch co-clustered strongly. Multiple sclerosis was associated with a significant reduction in normalized Chao1 diversity relative to controls.

TCR beta libraries were prepared from cDNA with unique molecular identifiers. A population of 1 to 10 million T cells gave rise to 450,000 to 500,000 cDNA molecules. TCRdb ran MiXCR on the PCR reads and lists one entry per CDR3 protein. The table shows about 760,000 distinct CDR3 sequences, with about 32% occurring only once. There are 17 residues in the CDR3. Trimming cost V 3 bases and J 0 bases, with 15 bases left between them. Germline CDR1 LGHNA, CDR2 YSLEER. In its sample, this clonotype was seen a few times. What it binds is unknown. The chain has TRBV4-3 and TRBJ2-4; D may be TRBD2 (6 bases). The sequencing sample was made of blood. The receptor was isolated from a girl between 5 and 17 years old with multiple sclerosis. The CDR3 sequence: CASSQGVIGGAKNIQYF. As DNA, the CDR3 is TGCGCCAGCAGCCAGGGAGTCATCGGGGGAGCCAAAAACATTCAGTACTTC.